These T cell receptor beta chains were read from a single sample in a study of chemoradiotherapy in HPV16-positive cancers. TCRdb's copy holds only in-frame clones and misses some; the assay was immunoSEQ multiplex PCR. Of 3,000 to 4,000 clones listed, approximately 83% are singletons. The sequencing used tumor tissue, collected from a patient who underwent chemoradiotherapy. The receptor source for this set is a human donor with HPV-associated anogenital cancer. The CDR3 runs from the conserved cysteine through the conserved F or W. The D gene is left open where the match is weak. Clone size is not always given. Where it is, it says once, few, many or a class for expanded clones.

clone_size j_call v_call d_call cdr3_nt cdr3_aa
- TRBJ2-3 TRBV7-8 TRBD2 TGTGCCAGCAGCCTAACCCGGGGGGGGCTCCTTACCACAGATACGCAGTATTTT CASSLTRGGLLTTDTQYF
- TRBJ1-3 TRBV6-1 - TGTGCCAGCAGTGACCCGGGGGCCACTGGAAACACCATATATTTT CASSDPGATGNTIYF
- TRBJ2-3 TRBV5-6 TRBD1 TGTGCCAGCAGCCCTATAAGACAGGGGCGCACAGATACGCAGTATTTT CASSPIRQGRTDTQYF
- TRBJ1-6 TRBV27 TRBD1 TGTGCCAGCAGAGGGGACAGGGCGAATAATTCACCCCTCCACTTT CASRGDRANNSPLHF
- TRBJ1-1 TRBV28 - TGTGCCAGCAGTCGGTATAAGAACACTGAAGCTTTCTTT CASSRYKNTEAFF
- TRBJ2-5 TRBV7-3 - TGTGCCAGCAGCTTAAGGCGGCGGGGCGGTGAGACCCAGTACTTC CASSLRRRGGETQYF
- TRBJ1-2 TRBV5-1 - TGCGCCAGCAGCTTGGGGCAGACAAGCGGCGGCTACACCTTC CASSLGQTSGGYTF
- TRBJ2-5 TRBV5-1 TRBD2 TGCGCCAGCAGCTTAAGCGGGGTACTAGGAGAGACCCAGTACTTC CASSLSGVLGETQYF
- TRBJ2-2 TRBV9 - TGTGCCAGCAGCGCCACGGGGCAGGGGCGCGGGGAGCTGTTTTTT CASSATGQGRGELFF
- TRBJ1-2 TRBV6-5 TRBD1 TGTGCCAGCAGTCCACAGGGGTTCGACTATGGCTACACCTTC CASSPQGFDYGYTF
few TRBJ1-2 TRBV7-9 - TGTGCCAGCAGCTTAGCCGAGGCATCTAGTGGCTACACCTTC CASSLAEASSGYTF
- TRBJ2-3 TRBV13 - TGTGCCAGCAGCTCCGAGGGTTCGGGCACAGATACGCAGTATTTT CASSSEGSGTDTQYF
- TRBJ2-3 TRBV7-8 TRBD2 TGTGCCAGCAGCGTGAGCGGGGGGTTCACAGATACGCAGTATTTT CASSVSGGFTDTQYF
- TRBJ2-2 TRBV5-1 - TGCGCCAGCAGCTTCTCCGGGGAGCTGTTTTTT CASSFSGELFF
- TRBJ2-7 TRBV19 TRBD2 TGTGCCAGTAAGGTGGAGCGGGAGGCCTACGAGCAGTACTTC CASKVEREAYEQYF
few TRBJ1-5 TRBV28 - TGTGCCAGCAGTTTCCAGGGTCAGCCCCAGCATTTT CASSFQGQPQHF
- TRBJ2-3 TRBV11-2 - TGTGCCAGCAGCTCCTCGAGTACGCAGTATTTT CASSSSSTQYF
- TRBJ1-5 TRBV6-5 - TGTGCCAGCAGCAGTGGGGGGCCCCAGCATTTT CASSSGGPQHF
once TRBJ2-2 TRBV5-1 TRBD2 TGCGCCAGCAGCTGGACGACTAGCGGGAACACCGGGGAGCTGTTTTTT CASSWTTSGNTGELFF
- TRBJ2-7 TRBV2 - TGTGCCAGCATAATGACGGGCTACGGGTACGAGCAGTACTTC CASIMTGYGYEQYF
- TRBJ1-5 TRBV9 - TGTGCCAGCAGCGGGGGGGCCTCTAATCAGCCCCAGCATTTT CASSGGASNQPQHF
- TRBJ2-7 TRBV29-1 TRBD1 TGCAGCGATGAACAGGGGGCGGACGAGCAGTACTTC CSDEQGADEQYF
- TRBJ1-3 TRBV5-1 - TGCGCCAGCAGCTCCGGGGCGAGCTCTGGAAACACCATATATTTT CASSSGASSGNTIYF
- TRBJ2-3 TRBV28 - TGTGCCAGCAGCTCTGGACCTGGGACTACGCAGTATTTT CASSSGPGTTQYF
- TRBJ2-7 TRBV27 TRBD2 TGTGCCAGCAGTTCCTTAGCGGGGGGGCAGTACGAGCAGTACTTC CASSSLAGGQYEQYF
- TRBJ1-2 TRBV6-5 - TGTGCCAGCAGACCGGGACAAACGTACGGTGGCTACACCTTC CASRPGQTYGGYTF
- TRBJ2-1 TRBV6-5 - TGTGCCAGCAGCTACGGCACGTCGGTCGATGAGCAGTTCTTC CASSYGTSVDEQFF
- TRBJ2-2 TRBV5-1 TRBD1 TGCGCCAGCAGCCCAAAGACAGGGGGGAACACCGGGGAGCTGTTTTTT CASSPKTGGNTGELFF
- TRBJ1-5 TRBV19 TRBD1 TGTGCCAGTAACCTGGGACAGGGGAGCAATCAGCCCCAGCATTTT CASNLGQGSNQPQHF
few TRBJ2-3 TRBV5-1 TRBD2 TGCGCCAGCAGCCCCGCCTGGGGGGGGGCAGATACGCAGTATTTT CASSPAWGGADTQYF
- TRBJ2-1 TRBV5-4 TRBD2 TGTGCCAGCAGAGCGGGGGTGGAAAATGAGCAGTTCTTC CASRAGVENEQFF
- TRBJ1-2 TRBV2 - TGTGCCAGCAGTTCACGCGAGGACCGGTTTGCTGGCTACACCTTC CASSSREDRFAGYTF
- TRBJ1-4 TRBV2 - TGTGCCAGCAGCGGTTCCTACAGGGTAGTAGGCGAAAAACTGTTTTTT CASSGSYRVVGEKLFF
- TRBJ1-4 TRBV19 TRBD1 TGTGCCAGTAAATCCGGGACAGGGAATGAAAAACTGTTTTTT CASKSGTGNEKLFF
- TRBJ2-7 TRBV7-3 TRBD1 TGTGCCAGCAGTCCGGCCGGGACAGACGAGCAGTACTTC CASSPAGTDEQYF
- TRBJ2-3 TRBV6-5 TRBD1 TGTGCCAGCACCTCGACCCAGGGGGCTGCAGATACGCAGTATTTT CASTSTQGAADTQYF